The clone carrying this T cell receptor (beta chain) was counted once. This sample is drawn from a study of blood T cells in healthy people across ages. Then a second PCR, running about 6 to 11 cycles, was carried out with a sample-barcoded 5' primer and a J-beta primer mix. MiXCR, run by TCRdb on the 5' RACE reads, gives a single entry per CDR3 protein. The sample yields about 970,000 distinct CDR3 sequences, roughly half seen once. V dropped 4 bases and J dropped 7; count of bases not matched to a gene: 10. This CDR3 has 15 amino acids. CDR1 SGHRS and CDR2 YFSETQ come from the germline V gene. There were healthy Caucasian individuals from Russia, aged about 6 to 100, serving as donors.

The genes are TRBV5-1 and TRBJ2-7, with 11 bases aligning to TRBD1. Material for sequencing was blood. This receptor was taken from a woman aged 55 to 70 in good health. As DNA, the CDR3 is TGCGCCAGCAGCAAGACCGGGACAGGGGGTAATGAGCAGTACTTC. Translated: CASSKTGTGGNEQYF. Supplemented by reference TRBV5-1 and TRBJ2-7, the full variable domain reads KAGVTQTPRYLIKTRGQQVTLSCSPISGHRSVSWYQQTPGQGLQFLFEYFSETQRNKGNFPGRFSGRQFSNSRSEMNVSTLELGDSALYLCASSKTGTGGNEQYFGPGTRLTVT.